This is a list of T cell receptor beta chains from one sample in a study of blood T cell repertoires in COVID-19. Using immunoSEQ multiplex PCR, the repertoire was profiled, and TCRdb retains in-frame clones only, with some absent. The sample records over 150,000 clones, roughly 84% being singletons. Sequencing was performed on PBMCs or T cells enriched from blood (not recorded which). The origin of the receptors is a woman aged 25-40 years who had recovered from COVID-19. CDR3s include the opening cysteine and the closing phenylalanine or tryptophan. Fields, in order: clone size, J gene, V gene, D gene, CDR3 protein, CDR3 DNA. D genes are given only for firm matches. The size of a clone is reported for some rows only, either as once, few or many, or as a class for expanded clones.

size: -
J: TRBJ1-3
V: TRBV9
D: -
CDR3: CASSSLYGNTIYF
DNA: TGTGCCAGCAGCTCCCTTTATGGAAACACCATATATTTT

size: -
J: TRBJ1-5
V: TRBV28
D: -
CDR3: CASRTANNQPQHF
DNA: TGTGCCAGCAGAACAGCAAACAATCAGCCCCAGCATTTT

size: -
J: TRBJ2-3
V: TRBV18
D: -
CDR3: CASSLTRPSTDTQYF
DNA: TGTGCCAGCTCACTGACTAGACCCTCCACAGATACGCAGTATTTT

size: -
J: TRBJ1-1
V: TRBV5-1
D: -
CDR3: CASSLVLNTEAFF
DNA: TGCGCCAGCAGCTTGGTGCTAAACACTGAAGCTTTCTTT

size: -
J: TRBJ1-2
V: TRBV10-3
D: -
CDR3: CAISEEGSGNRDGYTF
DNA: TGTGCCATCAGTGAGGAAGGGTCAGGGAACAGGGATGGCTACACCTTC

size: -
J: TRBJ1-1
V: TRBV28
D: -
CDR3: CASSLKPTEAFF
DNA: TGTGCCAGCAGTTTAAAGCCCACTGAAGCTTTCTTT

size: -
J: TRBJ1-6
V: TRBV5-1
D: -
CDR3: CASSSEGFGNSPLHF
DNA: TGCGCCAGCAGCTCGGAGGGGTTTGGGAATTCACCCCTCCACTTT

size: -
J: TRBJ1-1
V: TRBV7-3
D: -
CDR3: CASSLLSNTEAFF
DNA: TGTGCCAGCAGCTTACTATCGAACACTGAAGCTTTCTTT

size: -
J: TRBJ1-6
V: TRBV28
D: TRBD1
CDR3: CASTGTGNSPLHF
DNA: TGTGCCTCCACCGGGACAGGGAATTCACCCCTCCACTTT

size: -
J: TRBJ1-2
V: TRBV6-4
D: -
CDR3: CASSDQAGSNYGYTF
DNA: TGTGCCAGCAGTGACCAGGCCGGCTCTAACTATGGCTACACCTTC

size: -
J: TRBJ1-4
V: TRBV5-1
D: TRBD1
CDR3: CASSLNEGAGGNEKLFF
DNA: TGCGCCAGCAGCTTGAATGAAGGGGCAGGGGGTAATGAAAAACTGTTTTTT

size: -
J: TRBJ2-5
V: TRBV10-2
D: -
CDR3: CASSLSGPTGETQYF
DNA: TGCGCCAGCTCCCTAAGTGGTCCGACGGGGGAGACCCAGTACTTC

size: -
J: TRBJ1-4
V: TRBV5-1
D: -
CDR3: CASSPEVGEKLFF
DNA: TGCGCCAGCAGCCCGGAGGTAGGCGAAAAACTGTTTTTT

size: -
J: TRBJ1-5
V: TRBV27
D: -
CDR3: CASSLLGGNQPQHF
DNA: TGTGCCAGCAGTTTATTAGGGGGCAATCAGCCCCAGCATTTT

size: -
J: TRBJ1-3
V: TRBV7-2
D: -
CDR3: CASTPRGSGTIYF
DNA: TGTGCCAGCACCCCCCGAGGGAGTGGAACCATATATTTT

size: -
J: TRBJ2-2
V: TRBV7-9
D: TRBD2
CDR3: CASSLSREWTGELFF
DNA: TGTGCCAGCAGCTTATCGCGGGAGTGGACCGGGGAGCTGTTTTTT

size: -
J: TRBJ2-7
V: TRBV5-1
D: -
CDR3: CASSLKSGAEQYF
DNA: TGCGCCAGCAGCTTGAAATCCGGAGCTGAGCAGTACTTC

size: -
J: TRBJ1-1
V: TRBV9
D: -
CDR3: CASSVQGALTEAFF
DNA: TGTGCCAGCAGCGTCCAAGGGGCTCTCACTGAAGCTTTCTTT

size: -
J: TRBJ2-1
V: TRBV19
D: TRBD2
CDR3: CASTLGGTSGAYNEQFF
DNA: TGTGCCAGTACTCTGGGGGGGACTAGCGGAGCCTACAATGAGCAGTTCTTC

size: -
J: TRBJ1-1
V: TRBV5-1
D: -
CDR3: CASSFANGNTEAFF
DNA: TGCGCCAGCAGCTTCGCTAACGGGAACACTGAAGCTTTCTTT

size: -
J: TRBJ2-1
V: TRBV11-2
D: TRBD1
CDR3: CASTFWGTGLYNEQFF
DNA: TGTGCCAGCACCTTTTGGGGGACAGGGCTATACAATGAGCAGTTCTTC

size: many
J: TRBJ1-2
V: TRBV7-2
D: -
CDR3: CASSLGRWQGGYGYTF
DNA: TGTGCCAGCAGCTTAGGTCGATGGCAGGGCGGCTATGGCTACACCTTC

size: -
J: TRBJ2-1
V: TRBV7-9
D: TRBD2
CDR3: CASSSRLAGGNNEQFF
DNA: TGTGCCAGCAGCTCGAGACTAGCGGGAGGGAACAATGAGCAGTTCTTC

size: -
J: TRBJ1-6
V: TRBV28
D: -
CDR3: CAISGDGYNSPLHF
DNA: TGTGCCATATCGGGGGACGGCTATAATTCACCCCTCCACTTT

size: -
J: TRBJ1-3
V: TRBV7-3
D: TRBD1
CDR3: CASSLFPGQEVSGNTIYF
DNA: TGTGCCAGCAGCTTATTCCCGGGACAGGAGGTCTCTGGAAACACCATATATTTT

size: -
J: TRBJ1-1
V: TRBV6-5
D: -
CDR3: CASSSRGFTEAFF
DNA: TGTGCCAGCAGTTCAAGGGGCTTCACTGAAGCTTTCTTT

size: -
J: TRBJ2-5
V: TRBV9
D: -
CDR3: CASSAFPLETQYF
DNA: TGTGCCAGCAGCGCCTTCCCCCTGGAGACCCAGTACTTC

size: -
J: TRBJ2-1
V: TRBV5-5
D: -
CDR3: CASSLRPDLSGLYNEQFF
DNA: TGTGCCAGCAGCTTGCGGCCTGATTTGAGCGGGCTTTACAATGAGCAGTTCTTC

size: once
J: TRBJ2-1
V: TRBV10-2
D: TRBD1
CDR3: CASSESTGQGRNEQFF
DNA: TGCGCCAGCAGTGAGTCCACGGGACAGGGCAGAAATGAGCAGTTCTTC

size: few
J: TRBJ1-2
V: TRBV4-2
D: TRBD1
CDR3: CASSQDIDRGGGYTF
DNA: TGTGCCAGCAGCCAAGATATCGACAGGGGAGGTGGCTACACCTTC

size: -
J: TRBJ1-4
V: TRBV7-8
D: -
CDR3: CASSFRGGATNEKLFF
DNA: TGTGCCAGCAGCTTTCGCGGGGGCGCAACTAATGAAAAACTGTTTTTT

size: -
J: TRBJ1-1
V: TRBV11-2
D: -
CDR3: CASGYGAEAFF
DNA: TGTGCCAGCGGATACGGGGCTGAAGCTTTCTTT

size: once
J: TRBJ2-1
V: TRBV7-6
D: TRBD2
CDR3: CASSPGMGGGAYNEQFF
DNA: TGTGCCAGCAGCCCTGGAATGGGCGGGGGGGCCTACAATGAGCAGTTCTTC

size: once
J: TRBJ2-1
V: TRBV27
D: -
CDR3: CASRFSPHAREQFF
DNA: TGTGCCAGCAGGTTTAGCCCTCACGCTCGGGAGCAGTTCTTC

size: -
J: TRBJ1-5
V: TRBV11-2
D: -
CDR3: CASSLGWGDQPQHF
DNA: TGTGCCAGCAGCTTAGGGTGGGGGGATCAGCCCCAGCATTTT

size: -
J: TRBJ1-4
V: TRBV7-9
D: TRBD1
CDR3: CASSFTGQGGKLFF
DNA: TGTGCCAGCAGCTTTACTGGACAGGGCGGAAAACTGTTTTTT

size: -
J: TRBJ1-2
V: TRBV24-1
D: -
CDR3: CATSDLWTDYGYTF
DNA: TGTGCCACCAGTGATTTGTGGACAGACTATGGCTACACCTTC

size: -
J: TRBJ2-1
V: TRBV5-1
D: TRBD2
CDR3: CASSLRTSGRGYNEQFF
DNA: TGCGCCAGCAGCCTCCGGACTAGCGGGAGGGGCTACAATGAGCAGTTCTTC

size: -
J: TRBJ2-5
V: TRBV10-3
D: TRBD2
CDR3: CAIRGTSGGETQYF
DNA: TGTGCCATCAGGGGGACTAGCGGGGGAGAGACCCAGTACTTC

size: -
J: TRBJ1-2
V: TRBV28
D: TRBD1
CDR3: CASTLLTGAYGYTF
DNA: TGTGCCAGCACCTTACTCACAGGGGCCTATGGCTACACCTTC

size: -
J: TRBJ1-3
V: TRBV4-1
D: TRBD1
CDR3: CASSQDGPDRGRGNTIYF
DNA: TGCGCCAGCAGCCAAGATGGGCCCGACAGGGGGCGAGGAAACACCATATATTTT

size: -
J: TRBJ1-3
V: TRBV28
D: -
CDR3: CASRPGGGQNTIYF
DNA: TGTGCCAGCAGACCCGGGGGGGGGCAGAACACCATATATTTT

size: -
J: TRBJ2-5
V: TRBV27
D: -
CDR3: CASSLRQPPYQETQYF
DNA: TGTGCCAGCAGTCTGAGACAGCCACCGTACCAAGAGACCCAGTACTTC

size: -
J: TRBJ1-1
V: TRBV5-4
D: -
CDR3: CASSSYRGGRTEAFF
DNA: TGTGCCAGCAGCTCTTACCGGGGGGGGCGGACTGAAGCTTTCTTT

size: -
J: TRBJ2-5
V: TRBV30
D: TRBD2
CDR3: CAWTAGLAGIQETQYF
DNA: TGTGCCTGGACTGCGGGACTAGCGGGAATCCAAGAGACCCAGTACTTC

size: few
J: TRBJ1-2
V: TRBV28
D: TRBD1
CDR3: CASSFPRGPQNYGYTF
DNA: TGTGCCAGCAGTTTCCCAAGGGGGCCCCAAAACTATGGCTACACCTTC

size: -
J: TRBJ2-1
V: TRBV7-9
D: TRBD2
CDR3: CASTLAGGLNEQFF
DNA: TGTGCCAGCACGCTAGCGGGGGGCCTTAATGAGCAGTTCTTC

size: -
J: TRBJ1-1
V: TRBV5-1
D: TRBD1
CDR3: CASSSTGVPNTEAFF
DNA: TGCGCCAGCAGCTCGACAGGGGTCCCGAACACTGAAGCTTTCTTT

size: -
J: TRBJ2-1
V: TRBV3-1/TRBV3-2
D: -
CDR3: CASSPLGNEQFF
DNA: TGTGCCAGCAGCCCTCTAGGCAATGAGCAGTTCTTC

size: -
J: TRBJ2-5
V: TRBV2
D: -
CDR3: CASSDWRGGGLQETQYF
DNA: TGTGCCAGCAGTGACTGGCGGGGTGGAGGACTACAAGAGACCCAGTACTTC

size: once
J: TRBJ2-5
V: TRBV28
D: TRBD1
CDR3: CASTGQGGPGETQYF
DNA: TGTGCCAGCACCGGACAGGGAGGACCCGGGGAGACCCAGTACTTC

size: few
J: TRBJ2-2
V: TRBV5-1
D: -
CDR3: CASKLENTGELFF
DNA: TGCGCCAGCAAACTAGAAAACACCGGGGAGCTGTTTTTT